These 24 T cell receptor beta chains share one sample of origin, sequenced in a study of T cells in Graves' hyperthyroidism and ophthalmopathy. Amplification yielded TCR beta CDR3 regions, with RNA transcripts as the source. Carried out on the TCR CDR3, a first-round RT-PCR used the HTBI primer set. TCRdb passed the multiplex PCR reads through MiXCR, listing each CDR3 protein once. Seen here are about 400,000 distinct CDR3 sequences, over 12% observed once, and the top ten hold 28%. The specimen sequenced was blood. The receptors shown here come from a man between 45 and 60 years old with Graves' ophthalmopathy.

The chain links TRBV20-1 to TRBJ1-2, with 8 nucleotides matching TRBD1. This CDR3 comprises 13 residues. Germline V gene data show CDR1 as DFQATT and CDR2 as SNEGSKA (reference sequence). J gave up 8 bases and V 6 bases, and 11 bases lay outside the gene matches. Here the CDR3 reads CSAEPTGAGGYTF. The DNA for the CDR3 is TGCAGTGCGGAACCGACAGGGGCGGGGGGCTACACCTTC.

This clonotype has at least ten counts. The gene calls are TRBV7-9 and TRBJ1-1; D not certain. CDR1 and CDR2 (germline): SEHNR, FQNEAQ (reference sequence). Deletions cut 2 bases from V and 8 bases from J, with 6 bases between. The CDR3 contains 11 residues. CDR3 coding DNA: TGTGCCAGCAGCTTATACTCGGAAGCTTTCTTT. This sequence encodes CASSLYSEAFF. The full variable domain, its missing parts supplied by reference TRBV7-9 and TRBJ1-1, is DTGVSQNPRHKITKRGQNVTFRCDPISEHNRLYWYRQTLGQGPEFLTYFQNEAQLEKSRLLSDRFSAERPKGSFSTLEIQRTEQGDSAMYLCASSLYSEAFFGQGTRLTVV.

This chain joins TRBV12-5 and TRBJ2-1; D perhaps matches TRBD2 (6 bases). Trimming shortened V by 4 bases and J by 12 bases, and 13 bases separated the two germline ends. CDR3 length: 12 amino acids. CDR1 and CDR2 (germline): LGHNT, FRNRAP. The CDR3 spells CASGWGLDGQFF. The CDR3 DNA reads as TGTGCTAGTGGTTGGGGACTGGATGGGCAGTTCTTC.

This clonotype was detected only a few times. The chain links TRBV3-1 to TRBJ2-5; TRBD2 is a possible D gene (6 bases). Trimming left V 1 base short and J 3 bases short, with 12 bases between. CDR1 LGHDT and CDR2 YNNKEL come from the germline V gene (reference sequence). The CDR3 is 15 residues long. CDR3 DNA: TGTGCCAGCAGCCAAGTATGGCGGGGCGAAGAGACCCAGTACTTC. Translation: CASSQVWRGEETQYF.

This clonotype was observed at least ten times. The chain combines TRBV12-3 or TRBV12-4 with TRBJ2-5; 7 bases fit TRBD1. J lost 6 bases, V lost 3 bases, and 7 bases had no gene match. CDR3 length: 14 residues. CDR3 in DNA: TGTGCCAGCAGTTTTTGGCAGGGGGAAAAGACCCAGTACTTC. This gives the protein CASSFWQGEKTQYF.

This clonotype appeared many times. The gene calls are TRBV30 and TRBJ2-2; the D is unclear. V was trimmed by 3 bases and J by 1 base, leaving 9 bases between them. Germline CDR1 and CDR2: GTSNPN and SVGIG (reference sequence). The CDR3 extends over 14 amino acids. The CDR3 bases are TGTGCCTGGAGGGGGAACAGGAACACCGGGGAGCTGTTTTTT. As protein: CAWRGNRNTGELFF.

This clonotype occurred many times. The rearrangement uses TRBV11-2 and TRBJ2-1; no firm D call. The CDR3 is 14 amino acids. Germline lookup yields CDR1 SGHAT and CDR2 FQNNGV. The V end was cut by 0 bases, the J end by 2 bases, with 5 bases between. The CDR3 region is CASSLESPYNEQFF. The CDR3 DNA reads TGTGCCAGCAGCTTAGAGAGCCCCTACAATGAGCAGTTCTTC. Full variable domain (remainder filled in from reference TRBV11-2 and TRBJ2-1): EAGVAQSPRYKIIEKRQSVAFWCNPISGHATLYWYQQILGQGPKLLIQFQNNGVVDDSQLPKDRFSAERLKGVDSTLKIQPAKLEDSAVYLCASSLESPYNEQFFGPGTRLTVL.

This clonotype was detected only a few times. The chain uses TRBV7-9 and TRBJ2-2, with D possibly being TRBD2 (6 bases). Trimming removed 8 bases at V and 0 bases at J, with 16 bases between. The CDR3 runs to 16 residues. Germline loops: CDR1 SEHNR, CDR2 FQNEAQ (reference sequence). CDR3 nucleotide sequence: TGTGCCAGCCGCCCCATAAGCGGGTCGAACACCGGGGAGCTGTTTTTT. This sequence encodes CASRPISGSNTGELFF.

This clonotype has a handful of counts. The chain combines TRBV29-1 with TRBJ1-4, with unresolved D. The germline CDR1 and CDR2 sequences are SQVTM and ANQGSEA. Trimming left V 4 bases short and J 5 bases short, with 8 bases between. The CDR3 loop spans 12 amino acids. CDR3: CSVVGNNEKLFF. For the CDR3, the DNA is TGCAGCGTTGTCGGGAACAATGAAAAACTGTTTTTT.

There are many counts of this clonotype. This rearrangement joins TRBV15 to TRBJ1-5; 10 nucleotides match TRBD1. This CDR3 contains 15 residues. CDR1 and CDR2 from the germline V gene are LNHNV and YYDKDF (reference sequence). V lost 9 bases to trimming and J lost 2 bases; unmatched junction nucleotides: 7. CDR3 DNA: TGTGCCACGGCTTGGGACAGGGGAGGCAATCAGCCCCAGCATTTT. It codes for CATAWDRGGNQPQHF.

This clonotype was recorded many times. This sequence joins TRBV11-2 and TRBJ2-2; 9 positions match TRBD2. V trimming: 3 bases; J trimming: 6 bases; junction bases outside the gene matches: 5. CDR1 SGHAT and CDR2 FQNNGV come from the germline V gene. This CDR3 contains 15 residues. This CDR3 is CASSFSGSAAGELFF. The CDR3 DNA follows: TGTGCCAGCAGCTTTAGCGGGAGTGCCGCCGGGGAGCTGTTTTTT.

This clonotype was counted at least ten times. V usage is TRBV7-6 and J usage is TRBJ1-1, with 8 bases aligning to TRBD1. The junction had 8 bases not matched to a gene; V was cut back by 5 bases and J by 0 bases. The CDR3 length is 16 residues. CDR1 is SGHVS, CDR2 FNYEAQ, per germline. DNA for the CDR3: TGTGCCAGCAGCCTCGGACAGGGTAATATGAACACTGAAGCTTTCTTT. It is translated as CASSLGQGNMNTEAFF.

This clonotype showed up just a few times. The chain couples TRBV6-1 to TRBJ1-1; D is possibly TRBD1 (5 bases). The V end was cut by 6 bases, the J end by 11 bases, with 19 bases between. CDR1 MNHNS and CDR2 SASEGT come from the germline V gene. This CDR3 spans 13 amino acids. As DNA, the CDR3 is TGTGCCAGCAGCCGCCGGGACTCCTCAAAGGCTTTCTTT. This gives the protein CASSRRDSSKAFF.

This clonotype was found many times. This chain connects TRBV24-1 to TRBJ2-1; D could derive from TRBD1 or TRBD2 (5 bases each). Trimming removed 0 bases from V and 6 bases from J, with 14 bases in between. The CDR3 consists of 16 residues. Germline V gene sequence: CDR1 KGHDR, CDR2 SFDVKD. The CDR3 nucleotides are TGTGCCACCAGTGATTTGTCCACTACTAGGGGCAATGAGCAGTTCTTC. Translation: CATSDLSTTRGNEQFF.

V usage is TRBV20-1 and J usage is TRBJ2-1, with D perhaps TRBD1 or TRBD2 (5 bases each). Germline CDR1 and CDR2: DFQATT and SNEGSKA (reference sequence). Trimming stripped 4 bases from V and 4 bases from J, with 17 bases between. This CDR3 is 15 amino acids long. The CDR3 protein is CSAIPGPLTYNEQFF. As DNA, the CDR3 is TGCAGTGCTATCCCGGGACCGCTAACATACAATGAGCAGTTCTTC.

Ten or more counts support this clonotype. The rearrangement uses TRBV24-1 and TRBJ2-1; 12 bases match TRBD1. The V and J ends lost 7 bases and 0 bases, in that order; junction bases with no gene match: 9. The CDR3 consists of 18 residues. Germline CDR1 is KGHDR and CDR2 is SFDVKD. The CDR3 reads CATRAGTGGLSSYNEQFF. DNA of the CDR3: TGTGCCACCAGAGCCGGGACAGGGGGCCTTAGCTCCTACAATGAGCAGTTCTTC.

In this sample, this clonotype turned up a few times. The chain uses TRBV12-3 or TRBV12-4 and TRBJ1-2; 10 nucleotides line up with TRBD1. This CDR3 region has 14 residues. Trimming cost V 2 bases and J 8 bases; bases outside gene matches: 5. The CDR3 loop is CASSLSGTGVGYTF. As DNA, the CDR3 is TGTGCCAGCAGTTTATCTGGGACAGGGGTAGGCTACACCTTC.

This clonotype was seen at least ten times. The chain joins TRBV2 to TRBJ2-2; no clear D gene. Looked up from germline, CDR1 is SNHLY and CDR2 is FYNNEI. This CDR3 contains 14 residues. Trimming stripped 1 base from V and 4 bases from J, with 7 bases between. CDR3 DNA sequence: TGTGCCAGCAGTGAAGTGGAACGCACCGGGGAGCTGTTTTTT. Translated, it gives CASSEVERTGELFF. The full variable domain, rest sourced from reference TRBV2 and TRBJ2-2, is EPEVTQTPSHQVTQMGQEVILRCVPISNHLYFYWYRQILGQKVEFLVSFYNNEISEKSEIFDDQFSVERPDGSNFTLKIRSTKLEDSAMYFCASSEVERTGELFFGEGSRLTVL.

This clonotype turned up a few times. The chain carries TRBV7-9 and TRBJ2-2; D ambiguous. The CDR3 extends over 8 amino acids. CDR1 is SEHNR, CDR2 FQNEAQ, per germline (reference sequence). Written as DNA, the CDR3 is TGTGCAACCGGGGAGCTGTTTTTT. Translating gives CATGELFF.

In this sample, this clonotype turned up many times. The V gene is TRBV9, the J gene TRBJ2-1; 14 bases agree with TRBD2. The CDR3 has 16 residues. V dropped 3 bases and J dropped 8; count of bases not matched to a gene: 7. CDR1 and CDR2 from the germline V gene are SGDLS and YYNGEE. CDR3 amino acids: CASSAEGTSGSYEQFF. CDR3 nucleotides: TGTGCCAGCAGCGCCGAGGGGACTAGCGGGAGTTATGAGCAGTTCTTC.

The gene calls are TRBV7-9 and TRBJ2-1, with D possibly TRBD1 on 5 matching bases. The CDR3 covers 14 residues. Looked up from germline, CDR1 is SEHNR and CDR2 is FQNEAQ (reference sequence). V was shortened by 0 bases and J by 10 bases, with 13 bases between the two germline ends. The DNA for the CDR3 is TGTGCCAGCAGCTTAGCATTCAGGGTTGGAGAGCAGTTCTTC. It is translated as CASSLAFRVGEQFF.

With regard to this clonotype: A clone one base away is much larger, so this may be a read error. V and J are TRBV5-5 and TRBJ2-1, with D perhaps matching TRBD1 (5 bases). TRBJ2-7 explains the end of the DNA better; the J call may be wrong. Germline CDR1 SGHKS, CDR2 YYEKEE (reference sequence). This CDR3 contains 15 residues. The DNA of the CDR3 is TGTGCCAGCAGCTTGGATAGGGGATGGGGCAATGAGCAGTACTTC. This encodes CASSLDRGWGNEQYF.

This chain connects TRBV28 to TRBJ1-5; D call uncertain. The CDR3 length is 17 residues. Trimming took off 5 bases at V and 0 bases at J, with 17 bases between the two ends. Germline CDR1 MDHEN, CDR2 SYDVKM. CDR3: CASSPPLTPYSNQPQHF. The CDR3 DNA follows: TGTGCCAGCAGTCCACCTCTAACCCCCTATAGCAATCAGCCCCAGCATTTT.

CDR3 DNA sequence: TGCAGCGTGGGGGACGGAACCTACGAGCAGTACTTC. It codes for CSVGDGTYEQYF. V gene TRBV29-1 combines with J gene TRBJ2-7, with D perhaps TRBD1 or TRBD2 (5 bases each). Per germline, CDR1 SQVTM and CDR2 ANQGSEA. The CDR3 consists of 12 residues. The germline V and J ends were trimmed by 6 bases and 2 bases, with 11 bases remaining between them.